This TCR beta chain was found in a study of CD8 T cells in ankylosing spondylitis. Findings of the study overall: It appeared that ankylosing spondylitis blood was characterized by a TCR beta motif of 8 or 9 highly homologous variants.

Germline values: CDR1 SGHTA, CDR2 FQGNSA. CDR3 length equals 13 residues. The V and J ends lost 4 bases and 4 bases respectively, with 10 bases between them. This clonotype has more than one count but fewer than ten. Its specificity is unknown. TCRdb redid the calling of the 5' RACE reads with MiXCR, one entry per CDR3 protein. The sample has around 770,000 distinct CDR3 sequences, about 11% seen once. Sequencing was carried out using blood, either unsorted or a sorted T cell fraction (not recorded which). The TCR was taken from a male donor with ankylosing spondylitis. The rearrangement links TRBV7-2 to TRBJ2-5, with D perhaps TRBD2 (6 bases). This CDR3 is CASSSNGGETQYF. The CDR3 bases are TGTGCCAGCAGCTCGAACGGGGGAGAGACCCAGTACTTC.